Listed here is a single T cell receptor beta chain. In its sample, this clonotype was seen many times. Its specific antigen is unknown. Base qualities are not provided; no much larger clone lies one nucleotide away. The treatment or condition label corresponds to: in vitro stimulation with specific CMV peptide epitopes to enrich CMV-specific T cells. In the germline V gene, CDR1 corresponds to SGHTA and CDR2 to FQGNSA. V lost 5 bases and J lost 1 base; the stretch between them is 14 bases long. There are 15 amino acids in the CDR3, from cysteine to phenylalanine inclusive. Only the CDR3 portion is preserved as DNA: 45 bases, with reading frame beginning at the first base. Sequencing was carried out with an Illumina HiSeq 1500. In TCRdb, the public reads were trimmed at Q25 with fastp and aligned with MiXCR, with productive beta chains retained. Each entry merges the rows of one CDR3 protein and shows their most common DNA and genes. In all, the sample holds around 230,000 distinct CDR3 sequences, and 35% to 40% of those were seen once. Over 45% of the sample rests with the top ten.

The sample belongs to a study of T cell repertoires in cytomegalovirus infection (dated by TCRdb to about 2019). Regarding the study in general: Alongside well-studied HLA-B-restricted epitopes, the peptide stimulations were aimed at recently identified HLA-C-restricted CMV epitopes, whose presentation resists viral immunomodulation. Because public TCR beta signatures pointed to carriage of CMV infection together with the matching HLA type, the HLA type of each donor mattered for the analysis. Beyond this particular receptor, the publication reports: The ex vivo response was dominated by HLA-C-restricted CMV-specific TCR beta clonotypes, which also provided the single most frequent clonotype in two of eight donors. In both this cohort and an independent roughly 400-donor cohort, the cumulative frequency of public TCR beta family members distinguished carriers of CMV infection plus the relevant HLA type.

The chain is made from TRBV7-2 and TRBJ1-1; TRBD1 is a possible D gene, resting on 6 matching bases. The specimen was CD8+ T cells from cultured PBMCs, collected from culture after CMV antigen stimulation. This TCR was recovered from a human donor in good health (CMV status not recorded). Some clones in this sample may be carry-over from other donors' samples. CDR3 sequence: CASSRPTGPNTEAFF. The nucleotide sequence is TGTGCCAGCAGCAGGCCGACAGGACCGAACACTGAAGCTTTCTTT. Reference TRBV7-2 and TRBJ1-1 genes cover what lies past the CDR3, so the full variable domain is GAGVSQSPSNKVTEKGKDVELRCDPISGHTALYWYRQSLGQGLEFLIYFQGNSAPDKSGLPSDRFSAERTGGSVSTLTIQRTQQEDSAVYLCASSRPTGPNTEAFFGQGTRLTVV.